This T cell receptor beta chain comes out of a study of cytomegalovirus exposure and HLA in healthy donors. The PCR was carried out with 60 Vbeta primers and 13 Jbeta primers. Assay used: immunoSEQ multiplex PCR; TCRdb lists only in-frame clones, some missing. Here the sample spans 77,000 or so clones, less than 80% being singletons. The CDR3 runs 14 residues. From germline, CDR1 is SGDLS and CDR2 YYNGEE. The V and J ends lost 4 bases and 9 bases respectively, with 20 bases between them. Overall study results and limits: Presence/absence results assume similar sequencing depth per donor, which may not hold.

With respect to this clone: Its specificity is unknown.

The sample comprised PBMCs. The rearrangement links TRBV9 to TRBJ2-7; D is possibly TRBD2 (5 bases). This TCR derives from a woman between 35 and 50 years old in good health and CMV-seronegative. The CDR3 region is CASSFSAGASVQYF. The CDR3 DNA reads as TGTGCCAGCAGCTTCTCCGCGGGCGCTTCGGTGCAGTACTTC.